These 2 T cell receptor beta chains came from one sample sequenced in a study of cytotoxic CD8 clonotypes in ibrutinib-treated CLL. The protocol was immunoSEQ multiplex PCR, while the TCRdb copy is restricted to in-frame clones and leaves out a portion. This table has around 50,000 clones, around 52% appearing once. Here the sequenced sample was PBMCs, taken after 24 months of ibrutinib treatment. The receptor set was obtained from a human donor with chronic lymphocytic leukemia.

This chain connects TRBV2 to TRBJ1-2, with D possibly matching TRBD1 (6 bases). V gave up 6 bases and J gave up 5 bases, with 22 bases separating them. CDR1 SNHLY and CDR2 FYNNEI come from the germline V gene. The length of the CDR3 is 16 residues. The CDR3 loop reads CASRVNRDTMVYGYTF. In nucleotides, the CDR3 is TGTGCCAGCAGGGTCAACAGGGATACTATGGTATATGGCTACACCTTC.

This clone was detected only a few times. The chain employs TRBV19 and TRBJ1-5; D is perhaps TRBD1 (5 bases). The CDR3 spans 16 residues. Trimming took off 1 base at V and 6 bases at J, with 16 bases between the two ends. The germline V gene has CDR1 LNHDA and CDR2 SQIVND (reference sequence). As DNA, the CDR3 is TGTGCCAGTAGTATAGGGTCCCAGGGCGAGGGTCAGCCCCAGCATTTT. Its translation is CASSIGSQGEGQPQHF.